This T cell receptor beta chain was retrieved from a study of technical replicates of blood from several donors. V was clipped by 7 bases and J by 4 bases, with 19 bases between them. In germline, CDR1 is LGHNT, CDR2 FRNRAP. This CDR3 spans 15 amino acids. Sequencing used immunoSEQ multiplex PCR; TCRdb keeps in-frame clones, though not all of them. Here the sample spans just over 55,000 clones, just under 95% being singletons. The sequence came from a human donor in good health. Some clones in this sample may be carry-over from other donors' samples. The chain links TRBV12-5 to TRBJ2-5; D may be TRBD2 (6 bases). Material for sequencing was PBMCs. The CDR3: CASAPLTGAIETQYF. The CDR3, as DNA: TGTGCTAGTGCCCCCCTTACGGGAGCGATAGAGACCCAGTACTTC.